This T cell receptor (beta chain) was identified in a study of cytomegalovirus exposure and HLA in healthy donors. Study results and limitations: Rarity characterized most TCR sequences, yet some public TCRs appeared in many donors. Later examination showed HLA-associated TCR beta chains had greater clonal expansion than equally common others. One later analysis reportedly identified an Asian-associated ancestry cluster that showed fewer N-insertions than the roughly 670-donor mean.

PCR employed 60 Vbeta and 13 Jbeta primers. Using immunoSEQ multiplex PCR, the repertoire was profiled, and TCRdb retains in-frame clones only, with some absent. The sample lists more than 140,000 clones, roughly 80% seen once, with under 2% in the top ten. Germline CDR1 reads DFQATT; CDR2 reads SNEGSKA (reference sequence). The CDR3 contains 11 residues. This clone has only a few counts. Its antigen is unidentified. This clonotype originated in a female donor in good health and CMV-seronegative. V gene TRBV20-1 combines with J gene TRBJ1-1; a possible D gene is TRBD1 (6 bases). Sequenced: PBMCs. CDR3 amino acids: CGGWGLRYAFF. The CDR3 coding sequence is TGCGGGGGATGGGGGCTTAGGTATGCTTTCTTT.